Listed below are T cell receptor beta chains from one sample, sequenced in a study of blood T cell repertoires in COVID-19. The data were produced by immunoSEQ multiplex PCR, yet TCRdb's version contains in-frame clones alone and is incomplete. The sample has over 300,000 clones, under 90% seen once. Sequencing was done on a sample of PBMCs or T cells enriched from blood (not recorded which). These receptors were taken from a woman younger than 30 who had recovered from COVID-19. CDR3s include the opening cysteine and the closing phenylalanine or tryptophan. A D gene is named only where the DNA matches it firmly. Clone size is not always given. Where it is, it says once, few, many or a class for expanded clones.

DNA | CDR3 | size | J | V | D
TGTGCCAGCAGCCCTGGGCTGGGACAGGGGAATTCACCCCTCCACTTT | CASSPGLGQGNSPLHF | NA | TRBJ1-6 | TRBV11-2 | TRBD1
TGTGCCAGCAGCTACGCAGACAAGTACACTGAAGCTTTCTTT | CASSYADKYTEAFF | NA | TRBJ1-1 | TRBV13 | NA
TGCAGCGCGCGCGGGACGGAGGATGAAAAACTGTTTTTT | CSARGTEDEKLFF | few | TRBJ1-4 | TRBV29-1 | NA
TGTGCCAGCGCGGACTCTGGAAACACCATATATTTT | CASADSGNTIYF | NA | TRBJ1-3 | TRBV6-5 | NA
TGTGCCAGCAGCGTAGCCCAAGGAGAGGGAGGTGAGCAGTTCTTC | CASSVAQGEGGEQFF | once | TRBJ2-1 | TRBV9 | NA
TGTGCCAGCAGCCAAGACACAGCGGGGGGGCCGGGGAAGACCCAGTACTTC | CASSQDTAGGPGKTQYF | NA | TRBJ2-5 | TRBV3-1/TRBV3-2 | TRBD2
TGTGCCAGCAGCCAACAACTCGGGGTCTACAATGAGCAGTTCTTC | CASSQQLGVYNEQFF | NA | TRBJ2-1 | TRBV3-1/TRBV3-2 | NA
TGTGCCAGCAGCTTGGCGGGAGCAGATACGCAGTATTTT | CASSLAGADTQYF | NA | TRBJ2-3 | TRBV7-2 | TRBD2
TGTGCCAGTAGTATGCTGCCGGGAGAAGGCAATGAGCAGTTCTTC | CASSMLPGEGNEQFF | NA | TRBJ2-1 | TRBV19 | NA
TGTGCCAGCAGCTTCCACAGGGGATTGAACACTGAAGCTTTCTTT | CASSFHRGLNTEAFF | NA | TRBJ1-1 | TRBV11-2 | TRBD1
TGCGCCAGCAGCCAAGATTTGTACAGGGGGAAGTATCTTGAAGCTTTCTTT | CASSQDLYRGKYLEAFF | NA | TRBJ1-1 | TRBV4-1 | TRBD1
TGTGCCAGCTCACCTCTCGGCTCCTATAATTCACCCCTCCACTTT | CASSPLGSYNSPLHF | NA | TRBJ1-6 | TRBV18 | NA
TGTGCCAGCAGCGTAGCTAGGGACAGCCATAATTCACCCCTCCACTTT | CASSVARDSHNSPLHF | NA | TRBJ1-6 | TRBV9 | TRBD1
TGTGCCAGCAGCTCCTGGGGACAGGTGGAGTACTTC | CASSSWGQVEYF | NA | TRBJ2-7 | TRBV6-5 | TRBD1
TGTGCCAGCAGTGAAATCGTCTGGAACACTGAAGCTTTCTTT | CASSEIVWNTEAFF | NA | TRBJ1-1 | TRBV2 | NA
TGCGCCAGCAGTGAGGCAGGCTACGAGCAGTACTTC | CASSEAGYEQYF | NA | TRBJ2-7 | TRBV10-2 | NA
TGTGCCAGTAGTATTGTAGGACAGGGAGAAGCTTTCTTT | CASSIVGQGEAFF | NA | TRBJ1-1 | TRBV19 | TRBD1
TGTGCCAGCAGCCAAGGGACAGCTTACAATGAGCAGTTCTTC | CASSQGTAYNEQFF | NA | TRBJ2-1 | TRBV3-1/TRBV3-2 | NA
TGTGCCAGCAGCGCCACTCTCGCAGACAGTCCTTACGAGCAGTACTTC | CASSATLADSPYEQYF | once | TRBJ2-7 | TRBV9 | NA
TGTGCCAGCAGCGCTAGCGGTTATGGTGAGCAGTTCTTC | CASSASGYGEQFF | few | TRBJ2-1 | TRBV3-1/TRBV3-2 | TRBD2
TGTGCCAGCAGCTTAGGTTACAGGGTAATGAATACTGAAGCTTTCTTT | CASSLGYRVMNTEAFF | NA | TRBJ1-1 | TRBV11-2 | NA
TGTGCCAGCAGCTTAGGGCACCAAGAGACCCAGTACTTC | CASSLGHQETQYF | NA | TRBJ2-5 | TRBV11-1 | NA
TGTGCCTGGAGTGACTCGACAGTGAACACTGAAGCTTTCTTT | CAWSDSTVNTEAFF | NA | TRBJ1-1 | TRBV30 | NA
TGTGCCAGCAGCTTGTTGAGGGATTCACCCCTCCACTTT | CASSLLRDSPLHF | few | TRBJ1-6 | TRBV5-5 | NA
TGCGCCAGCAGTGGAGATTTTGAAGCTTTCTTT | CASSGDFEAFF | NA | TRBJ1-1 | TRBV10-1 | NA
TGTGCCAGCAGCCAAGGGGTAGGGGCCTACAATGAGCAGTTCTTC | CASSQGVGAYNEQFF | NA | TRBJ2-1 | TRBV4-2 | NA
TGCAGCGTTGACTCAGGGGGCCTGGGTACCGGGGAGCTGTTTTTT | CSVDSGGLGTGELFF | NA | TRBJ2-2 | TRBV29-1 | TRBD1
TGTGCCAGCAGTGGGACAGGGGGCGGTGACACTGAAGCTTTCTTT | CASSGTGGGDTEAFF | NA | TRBJ1-1 | TRBV2 | TRBD1
TGTGCCAGCAGCCAATCAGAAGAGAACACTGAAGCTTTCTTT | CASSQSEENTEAFF | once | TRBJ1-1 | TRBV14 | NA
TGTGCCAGCAGCTTGGTCAGGGGACAAGAGACCCAGTACTTC | CASSLVRGQETQYF | NA | TRBJ2-5 | TRBV11-2 | NA
TGTGCCAGCAGCTTAGTATCCTATGGCTACACCTTC | CASSLVSYGYTF | NA | TRBJ1-2 | TRBV7-2 | NA
TGTGCCAGCAGCCAAGCGGGGAAAGGCTACACCTTC | CASSQAGKGYTF | NA | TRBJ1-2 | TRBV3-1/TRBV3-2 | NA
TGTGCCAGTAGTATAACTTACAGGGCGAACACTGAAGCTTTCTTT | CASSITYRANTEAFF | NA | TRBJ1-1 | TRBV19 | NA
TGTGCCAGCAGCCCCTCGGGCTACGAGCAGTACTTC | CASSPSGYEQYF | once | TRBJ2-7 | TRBV3-1/TRBV3-2 | NA
TGCGCCAGCAGTCGGGGGGGCCCGGGGAATGAGCAGTTCTTC | CASSRGGPGNEQFF | NA | TRBJ2-1 | TRBV10-1 | TRBD2